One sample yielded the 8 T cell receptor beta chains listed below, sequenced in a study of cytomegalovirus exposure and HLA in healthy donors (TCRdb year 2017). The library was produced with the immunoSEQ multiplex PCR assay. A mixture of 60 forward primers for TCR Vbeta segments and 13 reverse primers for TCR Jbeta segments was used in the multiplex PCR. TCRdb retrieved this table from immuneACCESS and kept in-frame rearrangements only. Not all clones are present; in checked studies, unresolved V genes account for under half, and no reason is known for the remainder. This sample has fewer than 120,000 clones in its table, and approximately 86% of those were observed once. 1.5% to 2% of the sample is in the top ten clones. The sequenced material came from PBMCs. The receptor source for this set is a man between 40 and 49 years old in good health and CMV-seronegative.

The CDR3 protein is CASSSQGGRNQPQHF. The CDR3 DNA reads as TGTGCCAGCAGCTCACAGGGGGGTCGGAATCAGCCCCAGCATTTT. The V and J genes are TRBV5-5 and TRBJ1-5; 8 bases are shared with TRBD1. J was trimmed by 4 bases and V by 3 bases; bases with no gene match: 6. The CDR3 spans 15 residues. The germline gives CDR1 SGHKS, CDR2 YYEKEE (reference sequence).

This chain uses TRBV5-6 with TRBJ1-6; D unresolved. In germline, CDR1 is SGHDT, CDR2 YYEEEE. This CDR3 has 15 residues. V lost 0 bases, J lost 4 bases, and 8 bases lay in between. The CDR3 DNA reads TGTGCCAGCAGCTTGGCGATGGAGTATAATTCACCCCTCCACTTT. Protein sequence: CASSLAMEYNSPLHF.

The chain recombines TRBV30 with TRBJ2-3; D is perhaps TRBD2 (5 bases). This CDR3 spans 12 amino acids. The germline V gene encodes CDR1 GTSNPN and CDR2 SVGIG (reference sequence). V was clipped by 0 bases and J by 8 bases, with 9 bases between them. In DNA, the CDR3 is TGTGCCTGGAGTGTAATAGAGGGTACGCAGTATTTT. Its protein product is CAWSVIEGTQYF.

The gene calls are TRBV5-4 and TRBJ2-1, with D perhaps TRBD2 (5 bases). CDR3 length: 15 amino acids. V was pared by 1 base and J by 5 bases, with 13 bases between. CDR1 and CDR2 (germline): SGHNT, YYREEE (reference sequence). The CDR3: CASSLTPGINNEQFF. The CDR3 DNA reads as TGTGCCAGCAGCTTGACCCCGGGGATTAACAATGAGCAGTTCTTC.

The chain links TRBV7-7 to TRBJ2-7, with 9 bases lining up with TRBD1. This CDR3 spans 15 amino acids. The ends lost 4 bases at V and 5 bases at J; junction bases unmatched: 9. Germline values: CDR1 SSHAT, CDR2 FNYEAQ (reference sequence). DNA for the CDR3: TGTGCCAGCAGCTCCCGGGACAGGGCGTCCAACGAGCAGTACTTC. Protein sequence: CASSSRDRASNEQYF.

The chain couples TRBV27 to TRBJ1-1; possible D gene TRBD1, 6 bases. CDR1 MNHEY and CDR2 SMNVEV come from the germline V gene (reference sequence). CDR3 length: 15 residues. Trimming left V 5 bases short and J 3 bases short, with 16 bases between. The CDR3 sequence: CASSELQGGDTEAFF. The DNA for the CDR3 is TGTGCCAGCAGTGAACTACAGGGAGGGGACACTGAAGCTTTCTTT.

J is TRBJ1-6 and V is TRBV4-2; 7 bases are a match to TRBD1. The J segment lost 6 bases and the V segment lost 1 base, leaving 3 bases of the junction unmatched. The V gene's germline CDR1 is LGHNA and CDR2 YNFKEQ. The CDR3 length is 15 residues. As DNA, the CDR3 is TGTGCCAGCAGCCAAGCGACAGGGACTAATTCACCCCTCCACTTT. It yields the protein CASSQATGTNSPLHF.

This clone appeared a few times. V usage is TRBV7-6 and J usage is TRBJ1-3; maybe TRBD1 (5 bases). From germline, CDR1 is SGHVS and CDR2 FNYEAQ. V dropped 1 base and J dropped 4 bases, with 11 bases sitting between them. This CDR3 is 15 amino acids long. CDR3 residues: CASSLGPGGGNTIYF. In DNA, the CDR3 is TGTGCCAGCAGCTTAGGACCCGGGGGGGGAAACACCATATATTTT.